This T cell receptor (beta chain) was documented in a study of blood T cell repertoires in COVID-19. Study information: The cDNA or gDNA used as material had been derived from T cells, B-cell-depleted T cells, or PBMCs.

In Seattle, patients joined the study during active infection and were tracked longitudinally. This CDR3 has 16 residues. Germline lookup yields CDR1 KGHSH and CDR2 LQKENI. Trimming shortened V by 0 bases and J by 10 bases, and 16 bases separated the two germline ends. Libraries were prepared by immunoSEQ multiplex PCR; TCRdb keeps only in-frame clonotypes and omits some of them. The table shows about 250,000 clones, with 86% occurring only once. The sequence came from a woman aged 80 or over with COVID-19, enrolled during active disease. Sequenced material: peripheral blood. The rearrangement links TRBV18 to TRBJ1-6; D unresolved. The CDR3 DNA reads TGTGCCAGCTCACCACCGCGGCCAGCGTCCGCGTCACCCCTCCACTTT. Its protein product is CASSPPRPASASPLHF.